Listed here are 2 T cell receptor beta chains from one sample, sequenced in a study of CD8+ T cells in alopecia areata. RNA, once extracted, was reverse transcribed into cDNA for use as the sequencing template. Sequencing used immunoSEQ multiplex PCR; TCRdb keeps in-frame clones, though not all of them. In the table there are about 160,000 clones, over 80% of which are singletons. The source was CD8+ T cells sorted from blood, collected at week 0. Every receptor here comes from a human donor with alopecia areata.

The rearrangement links TRBV29-1 to TRBJ2-5; no firm D call. The end of the DNA fits TRBJ2-7 better, so the J call may be wrong. CDR1 is SQVTM, CDR2 ANQGSEA, per germline. The CDR3 extends over 14 amino acids. The DNA of the CDR3 is TGCAGCGTTGTACCGACGCGAAACTCCTACGAGCAGTACTTC. Protein: CSVVPTRNSYEQYF.

This chain joins TRBV5-1 and TRBJ2-2; 9 nucleotides line up with TRBD1. The V and J ends lost 4 bases and 6 bases, in that order; junction bases with no gene match: 7. The CDR3 covers 15 residues. Germline V lookup: CDR1 SGHRS, CDR2 YFSETQ. CDR3 in amino acids: CASSVGQGRAGELFF. CDR3 nucleotide sequence: TGCGCCAGCAGCGTTGGACAGGGGAGGGCCGGGGAGCTGTTTTTT. Combining the CDR3 with reference TRBV5-1 and TRBJ2-2 gives the whole variable domain KAGVTQTPRYLIKTRGQQVTLSCSPISGHRSVSWYQQTPGQGLQFLFEYFSETQRNKGNFPGRFSGRQFSNSRSEMNVSTLELGDSALYLCASSVGQGRAGELFFGEGSRLTVL.